The 20 T cell receptor beta chains listed next were all sequenced from one sample in a study of shared clonotypes between healthy human individuals. Sequenced by immunoSEQ multiplex PCR; TCRdb stores in-frame clones only, minus some. This repertoire shows over a million clones, 96% found once; its top ten account for approximately 1.2%. Sequenced input: naive CD4+ T cells sorted from blood. Subset meaning: CD45RA+ positively selected. Source of these receptors: a man aged 30 to 45 in good health.

The V and J genes are TRBV19 and TRBJ2-2; TRBD1 is a possible D gene (6 bases). From germline, CDR1 is LNHDA and CDR2 SQIVND (reference sequence). The V end was cut by 5 bases, the J end by 3 bases, with 16 bases between. The CDR3 extends over 16 amino acids. CDR3 nucleotide sequence: TGTGCCAGTAGTTCAATCAGGGGATCGGACACCGGGGAGCTGTTTTTT. As protein: CASSSIRGSDTGELFF. The full variable domain, completed using reference TRBV19 and TRBJ2-2, is DGGITQSPKYLFRKEGQNVTLSCEQNLNHDAMYWYRQDPGQGLRLIYYSQIVNDFQKGDIAEGYSVSREKKESFPLTVTSAQKNPTAFYLCASSSIRGSDTGELFFGEGSRLTVL.

The gene calls are TRBV28 and TRBJ1-5, with D possibly TRBD1 on 5 matching bases. CDR1 and CDR2 from the germline V gene are MDHEN and SYDVKM. The CDR3 loop spans 16 amino acids. Trimming pared 3 bases from V and 7 bases from J, leaving 19 bases between. The CDR3 bases are TGTGCCAGCAGTTTCCACGGCAGGGCTGTCTTCCAGCCCCAGCATTTT. Translated: CASSFHGRAVFQPQHF.

This clone was recorded a few times. The chain employs TRBV4-1 and TRBJ1-3; D gene unclear. V gave up 0 bases and J gave up 5 bases, with 5 bases separating them. The CDR3 spans 13 residues. CDR1 is MGHRA, CDR2 YSYEKL, per germline. The CDR3, as DNA: TGCGCCAGCAGCCAAGACCTCAGAAACACCATATATTTT. It yields the protein CASSQDLRNTIYF.

The chain recombines TRBV7-3 with TRBJ1-2; 10 bases map to TRBD1. This CDR3 spans 18 amino acids. The germline CDR1 and CDR2 sequences are SGHTA and FQGTGA. The junction had 12 bases not matched to a gene; V was cut back by 1 base and J by 4 bases. The CDR3 nucleotides are TGTGCCAGCAGCTTAAGAGGCGGGACAGGGGTTTCGGGCTATGGCTACACCTTC. This sequence encodes CASSLRGGTGVSGYGYTF.

This clone was recorded only once. The V gene is TRBV5-1, the J gene TRBJ2-1; D gene ambiguous. The V end was cut by 5 bases, the J end by 0 bases, with 9 bases between. CDR1 SGHRS and CDR2 YFSETQ come from the germline V gene. The CDR3 covers 14 residues. CDR3 sequence (DNA): TGCGCCAGCAGGGGCGTAGGCTCCTACAATGAGCAGTTCTTC. Translation: CASRGVGSYNEQFF.

The CDR3 region is CASSSNPGPQADTQYF. In DNA form, the CDR3 reads TGCGCCAGCAGCTCCAATCCGGGACCCCAGGCAGATACGCAGTATTTT. The chain carries TRBV5-1 and TRBJ2-3, with D perhaps given as TRBD1 or TRBD2 (5 bases each). This CDR3 contains 16 residues. The ends were cut back, 3 bases at V and 4 bases at J, with 18 bases in the middle. CDR1 is SGHRS, CDR2 YFSETQ, per germline.

This chain joins TRBV6-6 and TRBJ2-7, with TRBD2 identical over 10 bases. Germline V gene data show CDR1 as MNHNY and CDR2 as SVGAGI (reference sequence). V lost 2 bases to trimming and J lost 2 bases; unmatched junction nucleotides: 6. The CDR3 is 16 amino acids. CDR3 in amino acids: CASSYRWTSGPYEQYF. For the CDR3, the DNA is TGTGCCAGCAGTTACCGTTGGACTAGCGGACCCTACGAGCAGTACTTC.

This chain connects TRBV25-1 to TRBJ2-1; D gene uncertain. Trimming cost V 2 bases and J 9 bases, with 8 bases left between them. CDR1 and CDR2 from the germline V gene are MGHDK and SYGVNS. The CDR3 has 12 residues. CDR3 loop: CASSEGMSEQFF. CDR3 coding DNA: TGTGCCAGCAGTGAAGGCATGAGTGAGCAGTTCTTC. Full variable domain (rest looked up from reference TRBV25-1 and TRBJ2-1): EADIYQTPRYLVIGTGKKITLECSQTMGHDKMYWYQQDPGMELHLIHYSYGVNSTEKGDLSSESTVSRIRTEHFPLTLESARPSHTSQYLCASSEGMSEQFFGPGTRLTVL.

The V gene is TRBV5-6, the J gene TRBJ2-2; 9 bases fit TRBD2. Trimming cost V 4 bases and J 7 bases; bases outside gene matches: 11. The CDR3 totals 16 residues. Germline CDR1 reads SGHDT; CDR2 reads YYEEEE. CDR3 coding DNA: TGTGCCAGCAGCCCCCATAGCGGGAGATTTGACGGGGAGCTGTTTTTT. It codes for CASSPHSGRFDGELFF.

V and J are TRBV5-1 and TRBJ2-1, with 11 bases that match TRBD2. The V segment lost 3 bases and the J segment 8 bases; nucleotides outside the gene matches: 10. Germline CDR1 reads SGHRS; CDR2 reads YFSETQ. This CDR3 comprises 16 residues. CDR3 protein: CASSWTVLAGVHEQFF. The CDR3 region has the DNA TGCGCCAGCAGCTGGACCGTACTAGCGGGAGTGCATGAGCAGTTCTTC.

J is TRBJ1-5 and V is TRBV5-1; D unclear. CDR1 and CDR2 from the germline V gene are SGHRS and YFSETQ. The germline V and J ends were trimmed by 4 bases and 3 bases, with 14 bases remaining between them. The CDR3 length is 15 residues. The CDR3 DNA reads TGCGCCAGCAGCCCGGGGTACGGGGACAATCAGCCCCAGCATTTT. This translates into CASSPGYGDNQPQHF.

This chain connects TRBV27 to TRBJ2-7, with 7 bases aligning to TRBD1. Germline CDR1 and CDR2: MNHEY and SMNVEV (reference sequence). V was clipped by 5 bases and J by 5 bases; unmatched bases: 15. The CDR3 has 16 residues. CDR3 coding DNA: TGTGCCAGCAGTCCCGGTACGAGAGACAGGGACCACGAGCAGTACTTC. Translation gives CASSPGTRDRDHEQYF.

This chain connects TRBV9 to TRBJ2-3, with D tentatively TRBD1 (6 bases). The V end lost 3 bases, the J end lost 2 bases, and 22 bases lay between the germline ends. The CDR3 consists of 18 residues. Germline CDR1 SGDLS, CDR2 YYNGEE. As DNA, the CDR3 is TGTGCCAGCAGCGCCAGCGCCGTCGGGACATACTACACAGATACGCAGTATTTT. It codes for CASSASAVGTYYTDTQYF.

The chain combines TRBV5-4 with TRBJ1-1, with TRBD1 identical over 8 bases. The CDR3 runs 13 residues. Trimming took 2 bases from V and 4 from J; bases not matched to a gene: 1. Germline CDR1 reads SGHNT; CDR2 reads YYREEE (reference sequence). The CDR3 DNA reads as TGTGCCAGCAGCTTCACAGGGGGCACTGAAGCTTTCTTT. Protein sequence: CASSFTGGTEAFF.

The rearrangement uses TRBV10-2 and TRBJ1-5, with 10 bases matching TRBD1. V was clipped by 3 bases and J by 3 bases; unmatched bases: 11. CDR1 is WSHSY, CDR2 SAAADI, per germline. This CDR3 is 18 amino acids long. CDR3: CASSEHTGQGKNNQPQHF. As DNA, the CDR3 is TGCGCCAGCAGTGAACACACGGGACAGGGGAAAAACAATCAGCCCCAGCATTTT.

This clone appeared a single time. V is TRBV11-2 and J is TRBJ2-7, with D possibly TRBD1 on 5 matching bases. Germline CDR1 SGHAT, CDR2 FQNNGV. This CDR3 contains 15 residues. Deletions cut 5 bases from V and 2 bases from J, with 16 bases between. The CDR3 protein is CASSPYLDNTYEQYF. The CDR3 DNA reads TGTGCCAGCAGCCCGTACTTGGACAATACCTACGAGCAGTACTTC.

J is TRBJ2-7 and V is TRBV18; TRBD1 agrees at 9 bases. The CDR3 spans 14 residues. The V segment lost 5 bases and the J segment 6 bases; nucleotides outside the gene matches: 8. Germline CDR1 and CDR2: KGHSH and LQKENI. CDR3 in DNA: TGTGCCAGCTCAGAGGGACAGGGAATTGGCGAGCAGTACTTC. The encoded protein is CASSEGQGIGEQYF.

The CDR3: CASSIRSGNTEAFF. CDR3 bases: TGTGCCAGCTCAATCCGCTCAGGGAACACTGAAGCTTTCTTT. The chain carries TRBV18 and TRBJ1-1; D unresolved. The germline V gene encodes CDR1 KGHSH and CDR2 LQKENI. The CDR3 runs to 14 residues. V lost 5 bases and J lost 1, with 11 bases in between.

The CDR3 DNA is TGTGCCAGCAGCCCAGACCGGGACAGGGCGTACGAGCAGTACTTC. Translation gives CASSPDRDRAYEQYF. The chain recombines TRBV7-9 with TRBJ2-7; 9 bases agree with TRBD1. Germline V CDR1 and CDR2: SEHNR, FQNEAQ (reference sequence). The CDR3 sequence is 15 residues long. The junction had 9 bases not matched to a gene; V was cut back by 5 bases and J by 4 bases.

The chain combines TRBV5-3 with TRBJ2-3, with 12 nucleotides matching TRBD2. TRBV5-3 is annotated as an ORF whose role is uncertain. The junction had 10 bases not matched to a gene; V was cut back by 1 base and J by 4 bases. The CDR3 contains 18 residues. This chain's CDR3 is CARSLPETSGRDPDTQYF. CDR3 nucleotides: TGTGCCAGAAGCTTGCCTGAGACTAGCGGGAGAGACCCAGATACGCAGTATTTT.